This TCR beta chain was recorded in a study of regulatory T cells in long-lasting Graves disease. The table lists this clonotype with a few counts. The time point is: newly diagnosed GD, antithyroid drugs for less than 3 months. From PBMCs, RNA was extracted and then used to make the TCR library. The CDR3 covers 18 residues. Between the trimmed V and J ends, which lost 1 base and 0 bases, there was a span of 18 bases. The V gene's germline CDR1 is SGHDT and CDR2 YYEEEE. Arm-PCR with iRepertoire HTBI primers amplified the CDR3 regions for these TCR beta libraries. TCRdb analysed the multiplex PCR reads with MiXCR anew, one entry per CDR3 protein. The repertoire has approximately 440,000 distinct CDR3 sequences, about a sixth of them found once; the top ten carry about 12%. The same sample was also used in a study of T cells in Graves' hyperthyroidism and ophthalmopathy. In that study: During a first-round RT-PCR of the TCR CDR3, the HTBI primer set was used.

This TCR was recovered from a man aged 35 to 55 with Graves disease. This chain connects TRBV5-6 to TRBJ2-3, with D possibly TRBD2 on 6 matching bases. The sample was peripheral blood mononuclear cells (PBMCs), taken at new diagnosis, from a patient treated with antithyroid drugs. CDR3 amino acids: CASSLTISELASTDTQYF. For the CDR3, the DNA is TGTGCCAGCAGCTTGACGATCTCGGAGCTAGCGAGCACAGATACGCAGTATTTT.